The 30 T cell receptor beta chains reported below all come from one sample, sequenced in a study of T cells after yellow fever vaccination. TCRdb processed the 5' RACE reads anew with MiXCR; each CDR3 protein has one entry. The table lists 500,000 to 650,000 distinct CDR3 sequences, 12% of them singletons. The input for sequencing was PBMCs, taken on the day of the yellow fever booster vaccination. The receptor source for this set is a man aged 25 to 40 who received the YFV17D yellow fever vaccine.

This clonotype was seen a few times. The chain is built from TRBV6-2 or TRBV6-3 and TRBJ2-7; TRBD2 aligns across 11 bases. The CDR3 has 14 residues. The J segment lost 3 bases and the V segment lost 7 bases, leaving 5 bases of the junction unmatched. Germline-derived CDR1 and CDR2 are MNHEY and SVGEGT. CDR3 sequence reads: CASTRLAGLYEQYF. DNA for the CDR3: TGTGCCAGCACCAGACTAGCGGGACTCTACGAGCAGTACTTC.

This rearrangement joins TRBV12-3 or TRBV12-4 to TRBJ1-1; 9 bases align to TRBD1. CDR3 length equals 14 residues. Trimming removed 6 bases from V and 3 bases from J; junction bases left unmatched: 5. Here the CDR3 DNA reads TGTGCCAGCAGCAAGAGACAGGGGGACACTGAAGCTTTCTTT. Encoded protein: CASSKRQGDTEAFF.

This chain links TRBV14 with TRBJ2-3; D gene ambiguous. V lost 5 bases, J lost 1 base, and 10 bases lay in between. CDR1 and CDR2 from the germline V gene are SGHDN and FVKESK. CDR3 length: 14 amino acids. In DNA form, the CDR3 reads TGTGCCAGCAGCTGGACGTGGCGCACAGATACGCAGTATTTT. It encodes CASSWTWRTDTQYF.

This clonotype was observed a few times. V gene TRBV4-3 combines with J gene TRBJ2-4; D may match TRBD1 or TRBD2 (5 bases each). Trimming took off 7 bases at V and 2 bases at J, with 24 bases between the two ends. Germline lookup yields CDR1 LGHNA and CDR2 YSLEER. This CDR3 is built from 18 residues. CDR3 sequence reads: CASIPPRGRGTTKNIQYF. The CDR3 nucleotides read TGCGCCAGCATCCCCCCAAGGGGACGGGGAACGACCAAAAACATTCAGTACTTC.

Of note for this clonotype: The junction and the germline gene differ at one end; a read error may be behind it. The chain is built from TRBV5-1 and TRBJ2-1; 9 bases line up with TRBD2. The CDR3 is made up of 15 amino acids. CDR1 and CDR2 (germline): SGHRS, YFSETQ. The CDR3 protein is CASSLSAGGSGVRVF. Written as DNA, the CDR3 is TGCGCCAGCAGCTTGTCAGCGGGAGGATCGGGCGTTAGGGTCTTC.

The rearrangement joins TRBV27 to TRBJ2-7; D gene ambiguous. CDR1 is MNHEY and CDR2 is SMNVEV in the germline V gene (reference sequence). This CDR3 spans 11 amino acids. V shed 5 bases and J shed 3 bases, with 5 bases lying between them. For the CDR3, the DNA is TGTGCCAGCAGTGCCTTCTACGAGCAGTACTTC. Encoded protein: CASSAFYEQYF.

The chain employs TRBV6-1 and TRBJ2-3, with a weak D call TRBD1 (6 bases). With 6 bases removed from V and 8 bases from J, the gap between germline ends came to 21 bases. The CDR3 contains 15 residues. Germline loops: CDR1 MNHNS, CDR2 SASEGT. CDR3 nucleotides: TGTGCCAGCAGCCCCGTCCAGGGGACAAGGGCTACGCAGTATTTT. Encoded protein: CASSPVQGTRATQYF.

This clonotype was observed a handful of times. The chain recombines TRBV20-1 with TRBJ2-4; D unresolved. This CDR3 has 11 residues. Trimming pared 3 bases from V and 11 bases from J, leaving 11 bases between. Germline values: CDR1 DFQATT, CDR2 SNEGSKA (reference sequence). CDR3 residues: CSASTPSLQYF. CDR3 nucleotides: TGCAGTGCTAGTACCCCTTCGCTTCAGTACTTC.

The V gene is TRBV9, the J gene TRBJ2-2; TRBD2 agrees at 7 bases. The CDR3 is made up of 17 amino acids. Trimming at V came to 1 base and at J to 0 bases, leaving 6 bases not matched to a gene. In germline, CDR1 is SGDLS, CDR2 YYNGEE. CDR3 in DNA: TGTGCCAGCAGCGTAAGAGCTAGCGGAGCGAACACCGGGGAGCTGTTTTTT. This gives the protein CASSVRASGANTGELFF.

The V call is TRBV5-1, the J call TRBJ2-5; 8 bases align to TRBD2. V shed 2 bases and J 3 bases; nucleotides not matched to a gene: 3. The germline CDR1 and CDR2 sequences are SGHRS and YFSETQ. The CDR3 has 14 residues. This CDR3 is CASSFSGSKETQYF. Here the CDR3 DNA reads TGCGCCAGCAGCTTCAGCGGGAGCAAAGAGACCCAGTACTTC.

This clonotype was recorded at least ten times. This chain uses TRBV6-5 with TRBJ2-5; TRBD1 agrees at 7 bases. The CDR3 totals 14 residues. Germline CDR1 reads MNHEY; CDR2 reads SVGAGI. The ends lost 4 bases at V and 4 bases at J; junction bases unmatched: 6. CDR3: CASSSGTATETQYF. The CDR3 bases are TGTGCCAGCAGTTCCGGGACAGCCACAGAGACCCAGTACTTC.

Ten or more counts support this clonotype. The genes are TRBV2 and TRBJ2-7, with 7 bases aligning to TRBD2. This CDR3 has 13 residues. CDR1 and CDR2 (germline): SNHLY, FYNNEI. The V gene end was trimmed by 5 bases and the J gene end by 6 bases; junction bases not matched to a gene: 7. The CDR3: CASSQGGSVEQYF. DNA of the CDR3: TGTGCCAGCAGTCAAGGCGGGAGTGTCGAGCAGTACTTC.

This clonotype was observed a handful of times. The V and J genes are TRBV6-2 or TRBV6-3 and TRBJ2-3; D call uncertain. Germline assignment: CDR1 MNHEY and CDR2 SVGEGT. This CDR3 spans 15 amino acids. Trimming shortened V by 2 bases and J by 5 bases, and 14 bases separated the two germline ends. CDR3 region: CASSYLGLGQDTQYF. CDR3 nucleotides: TGTGCCAGCAGTTACCTGGGCCTAGGCCAAGATACGCAGTATTTT.

The chain combines TRBV28 with TRBJ2-3; TRBD2 aligns across 10 bases. Germline V gene lookup returns CDR1 MDHEN and CDR2 SYDVKM. V dropped 11 bases and J dropped 3; count of bases not matched to a gene: 8. CDR3 length: 14 amino acids. CDR3 residues: CAERAGGPTDTQYF. The CDR3 coding sequence is TGTGCCGAAAGAGCGGGAGGGCCAACAGATACGCAGTATTTT.

The chain employs TRBV5-1 and TRBJ1-5; D unresolved. V was clipped by 0 bases and J by 11 bases, with 12 bases between them. Looked up from germline, CDR1 is SGHRS and CDR2 is YFSETQ. The CDR3 spans 13 residues. CDR3 in DNA: TGCGCCAGCAGCTTGGACGGGCGGGAAACCCAGCATTTT. Residues: CASSLDGRETQHF.

This clonotype was seen only a few times. The rearrangement links TRBV5-1 to TRBJ2-7; no firm D call. V gave up 1 base and J gave up 5 bases, with 13 bases separating them. CDR3 length: 14 residues. Germline values: CDR1 SGHRS, CDR2 YFSETQ. The CDR3 coding sequence is TGCGCCAGCAGCTTGATGGGTATGGTAAACGAGCAGTACTTC. Translated, it gives CASSLMGMVNEQYF.

A few counts support this clonotype. This chain connects TRBV18 to TRBJ2-3; D is perhaps TRBD1 (6 bases). Germline CDR1 is KGHSH and CDR2 is LQKENI. The CDR3 totals 16 residues. Trimming removed 3 bases from V and 0 bases from J, with 13 bases in between. CDR3 nucleotide sequence: TGTGCCAGCTCACCGGGGACATTTCAAAGCACAGATACGCAGTATTTT. This codes for CASSPGTFQSTDTQYF.

There are many counts of this clonotype. The chain employs TRBV12-3 or TRBV12-4 and TRBJ2-1, with 12 bases fitting TRBD2. V gave up 7 bases and J gave up 6 bases; unmatched junction bases: 7. The CDR3 is 15 residues long. CDR3 nucleotides: TGTGCCAGCACCGCTAGCGGGAGGGCCTCCAATGAGCAGTTCTTC. This translates into CASTASGRASNEQFF.

Of note for this clonotype: Germline is not matched at one junction end, which may reflect a read error. The chain carries TRBV4-3 and TRBJ2-5, with 9 bases that match TRBD2. This CDR3 is built from 14 residues. The V gene's germline CDR1 is LGHNA and CDR2 YSLEER. CDR3 sequence (DNA): TGCGCCAGCAGCCTGGTCTCTAGCGGGGAGACCCAGAACTTC. This sequence encodes CASSLVSSGETQNF.

This clonotype showed up many times. V usage is TRBV5-1 and J usage is TRBJ2-3; D possibly corresponds to TRBD2 (5 bases). The ends were cut back, 10 bases at V and 4 bases at J, with 13 bases in the middle. The CDR3 contains 12 residues. Germline V gives CDR1 SGHRS, CDR2 YFSETQ. The chain's CDR3 is CASNPGADTQYF. The CDR3 DNA is TGCGCCTCCAACCCCGGGGCAGATACGCAGTATTTT.

The chain has TRBV9 and TRBJ1-1; tentative D call: TRBD1 (6 bases). The CDR3 extends over 15 amino acids. Germline V gene lookup returns CDR1 SGDLS and CDR2 YYNGEE. V lost 0 bases and J lost 1, with 10 bases in between. The CDR3 DNA reads as TGTGCCAGCAGCGTAGAGGGGGAGGGGAACACTGAAGCTTTCTTT. It codes for CASSVEGEGNTEAFF.

This clonotype was observed a handful of times. The J gene is TRBJ2-5, the V gene TRBV12-3 or TRBV12-4; TRBD1 or TRBD2 may be the D gene (5 bases each). The CDR3 sequence is 14 residues long. V was pared by 2 bases and J by 5 bases, with 12 bases between. In DNA, the CDR3 is TGTGCCAGCAGTTTAAAAGGGGACGTTGAGACCCAGTACTTC. Protein product: CASSLKGDVETQYF.

This clonotype was seen a handful of times. This chain connects TRBV9 to TRBJ2-7; 16 bases agree with TRBD2. The length of the CDR3 is 19 residues. Germline CDR1 SGDLS, CDR2 YYNGEE. Trimming cost V 4 bases and J 4 bases; bases outside gene matches: 14. The CDR3 region has the DNA TGTGCCAGCAGCCCCTCGGGACTAGCGGGAGGGGCTGAATTTTACGAGCAGTACTTC. It encodes CASSPSGLAGGAEFYEQYF.

This clonotype has more than one count but fewer than ten. The chain joins TRBV2 to TRBJ2-1, with D possibly matching TRBD1 (6 bases). Germline V CDR1 and CDR2: SNHLY, FYNNEI. The CDR3 runs to 13 residues. Between the trimmed V and J ends, which lost 8 bases and 6 bases, there was a span of 14 bases. CDR3: CASRRQAPNEQFF. For the CDR3, the DNA is TGTGCCAGCCGAAGACAGGCCCCCAATGAGCAGTTCTTC.

This chain uses TRBV18 with TRBJ2-6; no clear D gene. Trimming shortened V by 3 bases and J by 0 bases, and 12 bases separated the two germline ends. Germline V gene data show CDR1 as KGHSH and CDR2 as LQKENI. CDR3 length: 17 amino acids. Written as DNA, the CDR3 is TGTGCCAGCTCACCGGGCCGGGTATACTCTGGGGCCAACGTCCTGACTTTC. The encoded protein is CASSPGRVYSGANVLTF.

The chain uses TRBV18 and TRBJ2-5; possible D gene TRBD2, 5 bases. The length of the CDR3 is 15 residues. Germline V gene sequence: CDR1 KGHSH, CDR2 LQKENI. Trimming removed 6 bases at V and 0 bases at J, with 14 bases between. CDR3 coding DNA: TGTGCCAGCTCGCCCGGGATAACGTACCAAGAGACCCAGTACTTC. This sequence encodes CASSPGITYQETQYF.

V usage is TRBV20-1 and J usage is TRBJ1-4; weak D call: TRBD1 (5 bases). Germline-derived CDR1 and CDR2 are DFQATT and SNEGSKA (reference sequence). The CDR3 covers 12 residues. V lost 0 bases and J 11 bases, leaving 10 bases between the germline ends. The CDR3 DNA follows: TGCAGTGCTAGAGATCAGGGTGGGAAACTGTTTTTT. It is translated as CSARDQGGKLFF.

This clonotype was seen more than once but under ten times. The chain links TRBV27 to TRBJ2-1, with TRBD2 matching 15 bases. This CDR3 is 18 amino acids long. Trimming took 6 bases from V and 6 from J; bases not matched to a gene: 12. Per germline, CDR1 MNHEY and CDR2 SMNVEV (reference sequence). CDR3 amino acids: CASSPWTSGRASLNEQFF. CDR3 DNA sequence: TGTGCCAGCAGCCCCTGGACTAGCGGGAGGGCCTCGCTCAATGAGCAGTTCTTC.

This clonotype was seen ten or more times. The V gene is TRBV20-1, the J gene TRBJ2-5; 8 nucleotides align to TRBD2. The V gene end was trimmed by 0 bases and the J gene end by 3 bases; junction bases not matched to a gene: 6. CDR1 and CDR2 from the germline V gene are DFQATT and SNEGSKA (reference sequence). This CDR3 has 15 amino acids. The CDR3 protein is CSARDRKAGEETQYF. The CDR3 nucleotides are TGCAGTGCTAGAGATCGTAAAGCGGGAGAAGAGACCCAGTACTTC.

This clonotype came up once. The chain links TRBV15 to TRBJ1-2; D unclear. Germline-derived CDR1 and CDR2 are LNHNV and YYDKDF (reference sequence). Trimming took 3 bases from V and 5 from J, leaving 10 bases between them. The CDR3 has 13 amino acids. The chain's CDR3 is CATSSTSLYGYTF. DNA of the CDR3: TGTGCCACCAGCAGTACCTCCCTTTATGGCTACACCTTC.